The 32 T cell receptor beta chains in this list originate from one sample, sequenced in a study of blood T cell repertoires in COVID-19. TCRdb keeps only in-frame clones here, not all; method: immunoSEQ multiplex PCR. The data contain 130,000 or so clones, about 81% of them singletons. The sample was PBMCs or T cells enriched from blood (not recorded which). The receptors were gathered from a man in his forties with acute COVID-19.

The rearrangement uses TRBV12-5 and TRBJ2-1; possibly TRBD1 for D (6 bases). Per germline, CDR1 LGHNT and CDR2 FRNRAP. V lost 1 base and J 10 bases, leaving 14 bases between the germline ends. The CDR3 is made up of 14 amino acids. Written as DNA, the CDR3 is TGTGCTAGTGGTTTGGAACAGGGTAACAGCGAGCAGTTCTTC. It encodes CASGLEQGNSEQFF.

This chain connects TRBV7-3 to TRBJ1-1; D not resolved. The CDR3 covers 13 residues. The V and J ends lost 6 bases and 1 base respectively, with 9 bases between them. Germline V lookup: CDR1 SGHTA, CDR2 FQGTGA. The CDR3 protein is CASSVGSNTEAFF. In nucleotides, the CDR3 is TGTGCCAGCAGTGTCGGGTCGAACACTGAAGCTTTCTTT.

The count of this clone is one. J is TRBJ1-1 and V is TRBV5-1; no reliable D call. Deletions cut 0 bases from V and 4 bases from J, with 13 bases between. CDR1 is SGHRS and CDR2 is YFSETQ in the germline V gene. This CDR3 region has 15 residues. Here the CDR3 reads CASSLEGREGTEAFF. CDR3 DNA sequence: TGCGCCAGCAGCTTGGAAGGACGGGAGGGCACTGAAGCTTTCTTT.

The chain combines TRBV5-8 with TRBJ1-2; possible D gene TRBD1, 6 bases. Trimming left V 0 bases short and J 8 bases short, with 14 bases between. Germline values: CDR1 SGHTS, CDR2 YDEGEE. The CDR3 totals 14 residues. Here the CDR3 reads CASSLAGRGVGYTF. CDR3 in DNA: TGTGCCAGCAGCTTGGCGGGCAGGGGCGTCGGCTACACCTTC.

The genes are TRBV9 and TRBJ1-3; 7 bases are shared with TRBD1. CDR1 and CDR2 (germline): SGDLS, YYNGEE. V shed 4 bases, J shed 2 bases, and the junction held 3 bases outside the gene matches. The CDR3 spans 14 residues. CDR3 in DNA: TGTGCCAGCAGCAGAGGGGGCACTGGAAACACCATATATTTT. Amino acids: CASSRGGTGNTIYF.

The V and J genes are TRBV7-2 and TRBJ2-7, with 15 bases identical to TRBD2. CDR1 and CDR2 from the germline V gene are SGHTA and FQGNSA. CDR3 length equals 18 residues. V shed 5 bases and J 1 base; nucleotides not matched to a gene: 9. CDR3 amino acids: CASSMGTSGRLLSYEQYF. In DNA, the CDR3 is TGTGCCAGCAGCATGGGGACTAGCGGGAGGTTACTTTCCTACGAGCAGTACTTC.

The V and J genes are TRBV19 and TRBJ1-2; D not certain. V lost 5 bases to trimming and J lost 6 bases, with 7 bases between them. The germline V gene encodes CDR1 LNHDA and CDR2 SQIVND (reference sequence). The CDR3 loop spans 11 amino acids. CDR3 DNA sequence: TGTGCCAGTAGTTGGGGAGATGGCTACACCTTC. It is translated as CASSWGDGYTF.

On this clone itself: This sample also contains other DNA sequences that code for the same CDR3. DNA of the CDR3: TGTGCCAGCAGTTTACAGGAGACCCAGTACTTC. Protein: CASSLQETQYF. The chain employs TRBV12-3 or TRBV12-4 and TRBJ2-5; no clear D gene. This CDR3 has 11 residues. The V end was cut by 2 bases, the J end by 5 bases, with 3 bases between.

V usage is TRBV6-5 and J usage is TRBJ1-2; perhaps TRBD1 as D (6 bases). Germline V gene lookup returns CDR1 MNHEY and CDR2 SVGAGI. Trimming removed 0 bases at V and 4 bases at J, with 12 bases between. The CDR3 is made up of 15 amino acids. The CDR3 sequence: CASSYSQGGSYGYTF. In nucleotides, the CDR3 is TGTGCCAGCAGTTACTCACAGGGAGGGAGCTATGGCTACACCTTC.

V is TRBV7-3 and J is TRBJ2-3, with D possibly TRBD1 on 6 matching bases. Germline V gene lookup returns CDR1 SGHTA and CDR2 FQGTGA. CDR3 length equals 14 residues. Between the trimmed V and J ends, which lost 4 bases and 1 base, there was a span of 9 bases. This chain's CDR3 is CASSSRTGTDTQYF. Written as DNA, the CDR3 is TGTGCCAGCAGCTCGCGGACAGGCACAGATACGCAGTATTTT.

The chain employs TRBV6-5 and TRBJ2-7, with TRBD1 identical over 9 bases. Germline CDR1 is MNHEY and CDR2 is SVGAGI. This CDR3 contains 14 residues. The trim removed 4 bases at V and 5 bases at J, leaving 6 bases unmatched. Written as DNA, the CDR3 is TGTGCCAGCAGTTCACAGGGGGCGCAGGACGAGCAGTACTTC. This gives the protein CASSSQGAQDEQYF.

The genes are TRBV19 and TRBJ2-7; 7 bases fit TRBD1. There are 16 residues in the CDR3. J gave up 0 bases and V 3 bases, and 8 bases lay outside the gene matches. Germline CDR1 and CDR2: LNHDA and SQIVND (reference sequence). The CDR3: CASSITGASPSYEQYF. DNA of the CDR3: TGTGCCAGTAGTATTACAGGGGCTTCACCCTCCTACGAGCAGTACTTC.

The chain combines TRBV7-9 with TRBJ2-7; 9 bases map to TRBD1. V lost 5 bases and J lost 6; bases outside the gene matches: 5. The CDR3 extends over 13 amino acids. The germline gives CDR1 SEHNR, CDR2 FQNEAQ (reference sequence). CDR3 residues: CASSPGTGLEQYF. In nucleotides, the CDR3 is TGTGCCAGCAGCCCCGGGACAGGGCTCGAGCAGTACTTC.

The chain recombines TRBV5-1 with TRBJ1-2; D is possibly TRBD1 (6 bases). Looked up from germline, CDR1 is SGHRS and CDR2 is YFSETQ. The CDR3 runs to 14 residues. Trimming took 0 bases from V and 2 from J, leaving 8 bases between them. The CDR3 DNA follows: TGCGCCAGCAGCTTGGACAGGGTGAACTATGGCTACACCTTC. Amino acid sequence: CASSLDRVNYGYTF.

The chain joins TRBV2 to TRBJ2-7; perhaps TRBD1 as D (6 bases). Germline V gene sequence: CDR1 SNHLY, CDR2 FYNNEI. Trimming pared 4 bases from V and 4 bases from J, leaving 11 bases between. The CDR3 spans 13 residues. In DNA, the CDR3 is TGTGCCAGCAGTGTTAAGACAGGTTACGAGCAGTACTTC. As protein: CASSVKTGYEQYF.

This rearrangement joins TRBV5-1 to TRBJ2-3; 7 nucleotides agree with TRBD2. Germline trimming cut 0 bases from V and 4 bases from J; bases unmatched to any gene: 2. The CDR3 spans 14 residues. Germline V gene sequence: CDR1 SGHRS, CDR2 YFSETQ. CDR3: CASSLAREADTQYF. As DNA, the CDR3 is TGCGCCAGCAGCTTGGCCCGGGAGGCAGATACGCAGTATTTT.

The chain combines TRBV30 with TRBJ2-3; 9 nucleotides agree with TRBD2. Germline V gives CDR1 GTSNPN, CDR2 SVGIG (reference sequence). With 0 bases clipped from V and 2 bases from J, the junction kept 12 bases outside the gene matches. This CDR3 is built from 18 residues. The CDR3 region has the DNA TGTGCCTGGAGTGTACAGGGGAGCGGGGGGACCCACACAGATACGCAGTATTTT. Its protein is CAWSVQGSGGTHTDTQYF.

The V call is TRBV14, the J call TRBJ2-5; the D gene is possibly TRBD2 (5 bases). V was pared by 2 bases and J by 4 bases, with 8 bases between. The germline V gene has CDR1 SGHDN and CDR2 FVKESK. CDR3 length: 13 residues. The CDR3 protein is CASSQQLVETQYF. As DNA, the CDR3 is TGTGCCAGCAGCCAACAACTAGTAGAGACCCAGTACTTC. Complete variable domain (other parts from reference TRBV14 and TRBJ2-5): EAGVTQFPSHSVIEKGQTVTLRCDPISGHDNLYWYRRVMGKEIKFLLHFVKESKQDESGMPNNRFLAERTGGTYSTLKVQPAELEDSGVYFCASSQQLVETQYFGPGTRLLVL.

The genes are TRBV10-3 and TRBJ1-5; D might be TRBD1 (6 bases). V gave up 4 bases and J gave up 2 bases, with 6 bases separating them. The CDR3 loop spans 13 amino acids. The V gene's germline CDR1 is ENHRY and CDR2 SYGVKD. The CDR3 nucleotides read TGTGCCATCAGTGCAGGGGGCAATCAGCCCCAGCATTTT. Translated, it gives CAISAGGNQPQHF.

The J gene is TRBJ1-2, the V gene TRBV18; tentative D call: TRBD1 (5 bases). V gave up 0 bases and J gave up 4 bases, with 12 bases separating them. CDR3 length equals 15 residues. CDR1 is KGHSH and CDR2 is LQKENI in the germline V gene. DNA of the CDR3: TGTGCCAGCTCACCACCGGGGGGTACGATCTATGGCTACACCTTC. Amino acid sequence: CASSPPGGTIYGYTF.

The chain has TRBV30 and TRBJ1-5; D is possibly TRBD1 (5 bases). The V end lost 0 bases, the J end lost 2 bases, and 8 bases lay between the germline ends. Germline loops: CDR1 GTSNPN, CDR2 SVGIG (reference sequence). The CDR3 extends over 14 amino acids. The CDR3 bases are TGTGCCTGGAGTGTAGGGGCAGGCAATCAGCCCCAGCATTTT. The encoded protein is CAWSVGAGNQPQHF.

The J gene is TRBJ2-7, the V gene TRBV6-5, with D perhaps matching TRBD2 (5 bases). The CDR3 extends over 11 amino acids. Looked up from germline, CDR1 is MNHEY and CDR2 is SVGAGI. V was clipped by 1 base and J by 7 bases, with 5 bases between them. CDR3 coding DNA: TGTGCCAGCAGTTACTGGAGGGAGCAGTACTTC. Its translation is CASSYWREQYF.

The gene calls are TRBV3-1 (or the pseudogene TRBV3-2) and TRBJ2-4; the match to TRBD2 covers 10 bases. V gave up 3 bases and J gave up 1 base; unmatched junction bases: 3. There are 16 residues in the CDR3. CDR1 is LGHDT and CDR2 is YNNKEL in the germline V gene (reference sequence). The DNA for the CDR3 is TGTGCCAGCAGCCAGGGTAGCGGGGGGGCCAAAAACATTCAGTACTTC. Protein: CASSQGSGGAKNIQYF.

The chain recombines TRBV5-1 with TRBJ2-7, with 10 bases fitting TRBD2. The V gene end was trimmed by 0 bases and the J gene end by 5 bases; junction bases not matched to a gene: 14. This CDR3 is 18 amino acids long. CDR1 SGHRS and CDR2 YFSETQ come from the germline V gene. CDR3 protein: CASSLDPGALAGEDEQYF. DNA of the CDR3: TGCGCCAGCAGCTTGGACCCCGGGGCCCTAGCGGGAGAAGACGAGCAGTACTTC.

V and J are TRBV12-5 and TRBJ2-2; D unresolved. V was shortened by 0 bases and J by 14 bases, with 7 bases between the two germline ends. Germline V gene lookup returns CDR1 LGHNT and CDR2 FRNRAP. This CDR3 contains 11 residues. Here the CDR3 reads CASGLVPTLFF. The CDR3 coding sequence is TGTGCTAGTGGTTTGGTACCCACTCTGTTTTTT. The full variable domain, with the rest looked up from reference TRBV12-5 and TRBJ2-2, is DARVTQTPRHKVTEMGQEVTMRCQPILGHNTVFWYRQTMMQGLELLAYFRNRAPLDDSGMPKDRFSAEMPDATLATLKIQPSEPRDSAVYFCASGLVPTLFFGEGSRLTVL.

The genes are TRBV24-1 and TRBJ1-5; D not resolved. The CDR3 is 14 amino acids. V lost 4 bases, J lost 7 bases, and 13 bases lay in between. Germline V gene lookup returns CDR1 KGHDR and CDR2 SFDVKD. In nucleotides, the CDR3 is TGTGCCACCAGTGACCTCAAGGCGGAACAGCCCCAGCATTTT. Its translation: CATSDLKAEQPQHF.

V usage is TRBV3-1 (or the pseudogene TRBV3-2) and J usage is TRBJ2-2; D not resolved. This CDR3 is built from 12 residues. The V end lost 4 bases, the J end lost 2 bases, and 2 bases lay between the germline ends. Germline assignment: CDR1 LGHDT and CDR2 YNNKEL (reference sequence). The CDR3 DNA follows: TGTGCCAGCAGCCCTAACACCGGGGAGCTGTTTTTT. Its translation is CASSPNTGELFF.

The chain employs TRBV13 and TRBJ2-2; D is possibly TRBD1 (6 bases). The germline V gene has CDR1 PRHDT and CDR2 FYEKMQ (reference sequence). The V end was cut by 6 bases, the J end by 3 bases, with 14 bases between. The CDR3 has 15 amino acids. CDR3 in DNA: TGTGCCAGCAGAGGGGCCGGACAGCACACCGGGGAGCTGTTTTTT. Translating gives CASRGAGQHTGELFF.

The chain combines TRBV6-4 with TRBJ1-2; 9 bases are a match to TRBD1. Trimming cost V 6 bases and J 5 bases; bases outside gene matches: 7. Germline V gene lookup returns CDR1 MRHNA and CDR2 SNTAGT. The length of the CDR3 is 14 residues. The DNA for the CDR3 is TGTGCCAGCAGCCAGACCGGGACAGGGTATGGCTACACCTTC. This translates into CASSQTGTGYGYTF.

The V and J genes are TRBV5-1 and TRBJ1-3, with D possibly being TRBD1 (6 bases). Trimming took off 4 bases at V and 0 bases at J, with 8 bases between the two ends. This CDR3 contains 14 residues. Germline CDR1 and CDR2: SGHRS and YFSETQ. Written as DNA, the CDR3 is TGCGCCAGCAGCCGGACAGCCTCTGGAAACACCATATATTTT. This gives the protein CASSRTASGNTIYF.

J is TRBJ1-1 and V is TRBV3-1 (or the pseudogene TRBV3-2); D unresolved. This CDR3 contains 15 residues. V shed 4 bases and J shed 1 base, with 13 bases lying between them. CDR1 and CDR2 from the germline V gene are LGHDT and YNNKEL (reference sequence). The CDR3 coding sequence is TGTGCCAGCAGCCCCGCCTTGGCGGGGAACACTGAAGCTTTCTTT. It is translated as CASSPALAGNTEAFF.

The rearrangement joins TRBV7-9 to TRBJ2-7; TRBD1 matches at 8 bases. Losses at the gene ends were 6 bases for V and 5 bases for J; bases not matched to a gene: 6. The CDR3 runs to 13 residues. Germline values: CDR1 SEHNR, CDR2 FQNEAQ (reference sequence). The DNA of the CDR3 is TGTGCCAGCAGGTCGACAGGGGAGGACGAGCAGTACTTC. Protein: CASRSTGEDEQYF.